One T cell receptor (beta chain) is described in this entry. Its target is not known. This CDR3 has 10 amino acids. V lost 7 bases, J lost 11 bases, and 8 bases lay in between. Germline CDR1 MNHNS, CDR2 SASEGT. These data come from a study of cytomegalovirus exposure and HLA in healthy donors. Study-wide results and limits: In a later analysis, the majority of CMV-associated beta chains seemingly showed HLA restriction. Exclusion applied to some V segments, including TRBV6-2 and TRBV6-3, as they were indistinguishable. In vitro confirmation showed three CMV-associated chains to be CMV antigen specific.

The PCR had 60 Vbeta and 13 Jbeta primers. TCRdb's copy holds only in-frame clones and misses some; the assay was immunoSEQ multiplex PCR. In the table there are more than 100,000 clones, approximately 80% of which are singletons. Sequencing was carried out using PBMCs. This rearrangement joins TRBV6-1 to TRBJ2-2; D call uncertain. This receptor was taken from a woman in her forties in good health and CMV-seronegative. CDR3 bases: TGTGCCAGCACAAAAATCGAGCTGTTTTTT. Amino acids: CASTKIELFF.